This T cell receptor (beta chain) was documented in a study of T cell responses to AZD1222 COVID-19 vaccine. Details on this clone: Its antigen is not known.

This CDR3 has 11 residues. The repertoire was sequenced with immunoSEQ multiplex PCR; TCRdb's copy has only in-frame clones and lacks some. The table has about 48,000 clones, 80% to 90% seen once. Study observations and caveats: A reported finding is that nearly half of spike-specific TCRs target unmutated variant regions. Spike was spanned by vaccine-associated CD4 TCRs, with dominance at 160-218 and 743-854. Donors skewed white British and female; clonal diversity was possibly underestimated.

The chain joins TRBV21-1 to TRBJ2-7; the table's D gene call, TRBD2, was not cross checked with the DNA. TRBV21-1 is marked as a pseudogene. The sample consisted of peripheral blood, taken 28 days after the second AZD1222 dose. The sequence was obtained from an adult who received the AZD1222 COVID-19 vaccine. The CDR3 coding sequence is TGTGCCAGCAGCAAGGAGTACGAGCAGTACTTC. Its translation is CASSKEYEQYF.